This TCR beta chain was identified in a study of read filtering for tumor transcriptome and immune sequencing. Across the study: After DNase treatment, RNA was made into whole-transcriptome libraries. RNA-seq yielded only about 75 to 1,400 TCR reads, IR-seq about 4 to 10.27 million. Study-wide points: Correlation between methods rose after single-read clonotypes were removed.

At the time of active disease, bone marrow was collected from every patient. From approximately 430 ng of RNA, a library with molecular barcoded alpha/delta and beta/gamma adaptors was made. TCRdb reprocessed the reads with MiXCR, giving one entry per CDR3 protein. Of about 46,000 distinct CDR3 sequences listed, about 20% are singletons. Comment on this clonotype: What it binds is not known.

The ends were cut back, 3 bases at V and 0 bases at J, with 10 bases in the middle. The germline CDR1 and CDR2 sequences are SGHDT and YYEEEE. This CDR3 region has 14 residues. This TCR was sampled from a donor at least 40 years old with multiple myeloma. The sequenced sample was a population of CD138-negative cells sorted from bone marrow. The chain joins TRBV5-6 to TRBJ2-7; D unclear. The CDR3: CASSSRLSSYEQYF. The CDR3 DNA reads TGTGCCAGCAGCTCACGACTTAGCTCCTACGAGCAGTACTTC.